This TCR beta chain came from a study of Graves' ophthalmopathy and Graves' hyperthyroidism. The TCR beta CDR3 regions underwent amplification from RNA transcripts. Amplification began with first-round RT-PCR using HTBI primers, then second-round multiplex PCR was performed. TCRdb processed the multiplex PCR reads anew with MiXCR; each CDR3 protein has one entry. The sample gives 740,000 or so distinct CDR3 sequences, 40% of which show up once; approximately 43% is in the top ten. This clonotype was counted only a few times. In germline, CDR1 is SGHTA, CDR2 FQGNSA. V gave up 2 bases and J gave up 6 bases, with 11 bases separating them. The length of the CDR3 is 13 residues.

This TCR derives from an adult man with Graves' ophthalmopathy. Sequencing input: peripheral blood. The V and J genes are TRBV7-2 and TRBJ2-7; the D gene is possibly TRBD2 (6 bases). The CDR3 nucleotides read TGTGCCAGCAGCTTATGGGTCGGGGGCGAGCAGTACTTC. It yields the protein CASSLWVGGEQYF.